Listed below are T cell receptor beta chains from one sample, sequenced in a study of metastatic and nonmetastatic thyroid tumors. MiXCR reprocessed the PCR reads for TCRdb. The table lists tens of thousands of clones, just under 15% of them singletons, with roughly 3.6% in the top ten. Specimen: blood. The receptor source for this set is a female donor with papillary thyroid cancer or a benign thyroid nodule (not recorded which). Some clones in this sample may be carry-over from other donors' samples. Both conserved end residues are part of each CDR3. A D gene is named only where the DNA matches it firmly. Clone size, where shown, is once, few, many, or a class for clones that have expanded.

clone_size d_call v_call cdr3_aa
NA TRBD1 TRBV6-1 CASLTRGPSEQYF
many NA TRBV6-1 CTSSNDWYQPQHF
many TRBD1 TRBV28 CASSQTGVGPQHF
NA TRBD2 TRBV7-6 CASISTSGGHYEQYF
many TRBD2 TRBV6-2/TRBV6-3 CASSSSTSGGAETQYF
many TRBD1 TRBV3-1 CASSHDRGNHNSPLHF
many TRBD1 TRBV28 CATLGQGGETQYF
many NA TRBV2 CASRGNTGSGANVLTF
many NA TRBV6-2/TRBV6-3 CASTITDNYEQYF
few TRBD1 TRBV28 CASSTIRGRVGNIQYF
many NA TRBV3-1 CASSQVNTGELFF
NA NA TRBV9 CASSAGAGGLYEQYF
many NA TRBV28 CASRAVGWKNTEAFF
many TRBD2 TRBV7-2 CASTVAGGGTDTQYF
many NA TRBV2 CASSEGGGQPQHF
many TRBD1 TRBV25-1 CASSGGQGNQPQHF